This T cell receptor (beta chain) was recorded in a study of lymphopenia after photon versus proton radiotherapy. Points from the study as a whole: Authors raise, but do not show, better survival with proton therapy.

On this clone: What it binds is unknown.

Here immunoSEQ multiplex PCR was the method, and the copy in TCRdb shows in-frame clones only, minus some. The sample shows around 22,000 clones, more than 75% of them seen only once. The sequencing here drew on peripheral blood, taken from a patient treated with photon-based radiotherapy. This clonotype was sampled from a man aged 35-49 years with gastric cancer.

In DNA form, the CDR3 reads TGTGCCAGCAGCCGCGGGGACAGGGGGCCTGAAGATACGCAGTATTTT. Translation gives CASSRGDRGPEDTQYF. J is TRBJ2-3 and V is TRBV5-4; 12 nucleotides line up with TRBD1. Germline V gene lookup returns CDR1 SGHNT and CDR2 YYREEE (reference sequence). Trimming took 4 bases from V and 5 from J; bases not matched to a gene: 8. The length of the CDR3 is 16 residues.